One and the same sample provided the 20 T cell receptor beta chains below, sequenced in a study of cytomegalovirus exposure and HLA in healthy donors. With 60 Vbeta and 13 Jbeta primers, the PCR was carried out. Clones were read by immunoSEQ multiplex PCR, and TCRdb kept only the in-frame ones, dropping some. In the table there are some 160,000 clones, 70% to 90% of which are singletons. The sample comprised PBMCs. The receptor source for this set is a man in his thirties or forties in good health and CMV-seropositive.

The chain joins TRBV7-9 to TRBJ2-1; TRBD1 agrees at 9 bases. The CDR3 length is 17 residues. Looked up from germline, CDR1 is SEHNR and CDR2 is FQNEAQ (reference sequence). V gave up 7 bases and J gave up 7 bases; unmatched junction bases: 17. CDR3: CASNPLPHRGQLNEQFF. In DNA, the CDR3 is TGTGCCAGCAACCCCCTCCCGCACAGGGGGCAATTGAATGAGCAGTTCTTC.

This clone was counted a few times. The genes are TRBV6-6 and TRBJ1-5, with D hard to call. The V gene lost 6 bases and the J gene lost 4 bases, with 10 bases spanning the gap. The CDR3 has 13 amino acids. The germline gives CDR1 MNHNY, CDR2 SVGAGI (reference sequence). The DNA of the CDR3 is TGTGCCAGCAGGTCAAGCGGAAATCAGCCCCAGCATTTT. It is translated as CASRSSGNQPQHF.

This rearrangement joins TRBV4-1 to TRBJ1-5; D unresolved. The V gene's germline CDR1 is MGHRA and CDR2 YSYEKL. V was cut by 3 bases and J by 0 bases, with 9 bases left in between. CDR3 length equals 15 residues. CDR3 in amino acids: CASSHITGSNQPQHF. In DNA form, the CDR3 reads TGCGCCAGCAGCCATATTACCGGTAGCAATCAGCCCCAGCATTTT.

On this clone itself: This sample also contains other DNA sequences that code for the same CDR3. This chain uses TRBV27 with TRBJ2-7, with 14 bases fitting TRBD2. Germline V gives CDR1 MNHEY, CDR2 SMNVEV (reference sequence). The J segment lost 5 bases and the V segment lost 5 bases, leaving 2 bases of the junction unmatched. There are 14 residues in the CDR3. The CDR3 protein is CASSRGLAGDEQYF. CDR3 sequence (DNA): TGTGCCAGCAGTAGGGGACTAGCGGGAGACGAGCAGTACTTC.

The chain carries TRBV4-1 and TRBJ2-7; D might be TRBD1 (5 bases). This CDR3 contains 14 residues. Germline lookup yields CDR1 MGHRA and CDR2 YSYEKL. Trimming cost V 0 bases and J 2 bases, with 8 bases left between them. CDR3 amino acids: CASSQDAGPYEQYV. Here the CDR3 DNA reads TGCGCCAGCAGCCAAGACGCAGGGCCCTACGAGCAGTACGTC.

V is TRBV7-2 and J is TRBJ2-4; weak D call: TRBD1 (6 bases). V lost 5 bases and J 6 bases, leaving 14 bases between the germline ends. The CDR3 covers 14 residues. The germline CDR1 and CDR2 sequences are SGHTA and FQGNSA. The CDR3 here is CASSPRSRGNIQYF. In DNA form, the CDR3 reads TGTGCCAGCAGCCCGCGGTCCAGGGGAAACATTCAGTACTTC.

This clone was counted once. The DNA of the CDR3 is TGTGCCAGCTCACCTAATTACCAAGAGACCCAGTACTTC. Encoded protein: CASSPNYQETQYF. This sequence joins TRBV18 and TRBJ2-5; D gene uncertain. V was clipped by 3 bases and J by 0 bases, with 5 bases between them. In germline, CDR1 is KGHSH, CDR2 LQKENI. This CDR3 has 13 amino acids.

This clone came up a few times. Here the CDR3 reads CASSRRTTGNTEAFF. As DNA, the CDR3 is TGCGCCAGCAGCCGGCGGACGACAGGGAACACTGAAGCTTTCTTT. This chain joins TRBV5-1 and TRBJ1-1; D possibly corresponds to TRBD1 (6 bases). Trimming pared 4 bases from V and 1 base from J, leaving 14 bases between. The CDR3 totals 15 residues. The germline gives CDR1 SGHRS, CDR2 YFSETQ.

This chain joins TRBV7-2 and TRBJ1-1, with 7 bases identical to TRBD1. CDR1 and CDR2 from the germline V gene are SGHTA and FQGNSA. The ends lost 1 base at V and 3 bases at J; junction bases unmatched: 8. There are 16 residues in the CDR3. Here the CDR3 DNA reads TGTGCCAGCAGCTTAGATAGGGACAGCGTCTACACTGAAGCTTTCTTT. Encoded protein: CASSLDRDSVYTEAFF.

This rearrangement joins TRBV19 to TRBJ1-5; D gene unclear. Looked up from germline, CDR1 is LNHDA and CDR2 is SQIVND (reference sequence). This CDR3 is 16 amino acids long. V lost 5 bases and J 3 bases, leaving 17 bases between the germline ends. The CDR3 here is CASSPASRRVNQPQHF. Written as DNA, the CDR3 is TGTGCCAGTAGTCCTGCCTCCCGGAGGGTCAATCAGCCCCAGCATTTT.

This chain joins TRBV25-1 and TRBJ2-1; a weak D match, TRBD2 (6 bases). The V and J ends lost 0 bases and 6 bases respectively, with 15 bases between them. The germline V gene has CDR1 MGHDK and CDR2 SYGVNS. The CDR3 totals 16 residues. CDR3 region: CASSEYPRETVNEQFF. The CDR3 nucleotides read TGTGCCAGCAGTGAATATCCCCGGGAGACCGTCAATGAGCAGTTCTTC.

J is TRBJ2-1 and V is TRBV7-2; TRBD2 might be the D (6 bases). The germline gives CDR1 SGHTA, CDR2 FQGNSA. This CDR3 is 16 amino acids long. Trimming removed 5 bases at V and 8 bases at J, with 22 bases between. CDR3 bases: TGTGCCAGCAGCCAGCAGACTAGGAAGAAATTGGATGAGCAGTTCTTC. Residues: CASSQQTRKKLDEQFF.

This sequence joins TRBV5-1 and TRBJ2-6; TRBD2 is a possible D gene (6 bases). CDR1 and CDR2 from the germline V gene are SGHRS and YFSETQ. This CDR3 spans 18 amino acids. The germline V and J ends were trimmed by 0 bases and 0 bases, with 13 bases remaining between them. For the CDR3, the DNA is TGCGCCAGCAGCTTGGCGGGACTCACTTCCTCTGGGGCCAACGTCCTGACTTTC. It encodes CASSLAGLTSSGANVLTF.

This rearrangement joins TRBV5-1 to TRBJ2-3; D might be TRBD2 (6 bases). The germline gives CDR1 SGHRS, CDR2 YFSETQ. The CDR3 consists of 14 residues. The V gene lost 9 bases and the J gene lost 4 bases, with 18 bases spanning the gap. The CDR3 sequence is CAIRYNWGADTQYF. The CDR3 DNA follows: TGCGCCATAAGGTATAATTGGGGGGCAGATACGCAGTATTTT. Using reference TRBV5-1 and TRBJ2-3 for the parts outside the CDR3, the full variable domain is KAGVTQTPRYLIKTRGQQVTLSCSPISGHRSVSWYQQTPGQGLQFLFEYFSETQRNKGNFPGRFSGRQFSNSRSEMNVSTLELGDSALYLCAIRYNWGADTQYFGPGTRLTVL.

The chain joins TRBV28 to TRBJ1-6; TRBD1 matches 7 bases. The J segment lost 8 bases and the V segment lost 3 bases, leaving 4 bases of the junction unmatched. The CDR3 is made up of 14 amino acids. CDR1 and CDR2 from the germline V gene are MDHEN and SYDVKM. The DNA for the CDR3 is TGTGCCAGCAGTTTGAGACAGGGAGATTCACCCCTCCACTTT. This codes for CASSLRQGDSPLHF. Filled out from reference TRBV28 and TRBJ1-6, the complete variable domain reads DVKVTQSSRYLVKRTGEKVFLECVQDMDHENMFWYRQDPGLGLRLIYFSYDVKMKEKGDIPEGYSVSREKKERFSLILESASTNQTSMYLCASSLRQGDSPLHFGNGTRLTVT.

This rearrangement joins TRBV5-1 to TRBJ2-1, with TRBD2 identical over 13 bases. The trim removed 4 bases at V and 10 bases at J, leaving 8 bases unmatched. The CDR3 length is 15 residues. Looked up from germline, CDR1 is SGHRS and CDR2 is YFSETQ. The CDR3 coding sequence is TGCGCCAGCAGCCCTGGACTAGCGGGAGTTTACGAGCAGTTCTTC. Translated, it gives CASSPGLAGVYEQFF.

The chain uses TRBV29-1 and TRBJ2-5, with 13 bases lining up with TRBD2. The CDR3 length is 18 residues. Germline-derived CDR1 and CDR2 are SQVTM and ANQGSEA. Trimming cost V 5 bases and J 5 bases; bases outside gene matches: 17. The CDR3 sequence is CSVLGGTSGALWGETQYF. The CDR3 DNA follows: TGCAGCGTTTTGGGAGGGACTAGCGGGGCCCTCTGGGGGGAGACCCAGTACTTC.

The chain carries TRBV2 and TRBJ2-6; D is ambiguous. The V gene's germline CDR1 is SNHLY and CDR2 FYNNEI. V was pared by 8 bases and J by 2 bases, with 7 bases between. The CDR3 totals 13 residues. The CDR3, as DNA: TGTGCCAGCGATGCGGCTGGGGCCAACGTCCTGACTTTC. It codes for CASDAAGANVLTF.

CDR3 sequence (DNA): TGTGCCAGTAGTGAGCGGGTCGTCCACAATGAGCAGTTCTTC. Its protein product is CASSERVVHNEQFF. The chain couples TRBV19 to TRBJ2-1; perhaps TRBD2 as D (6 bases). From germline, CDR1 is LNHDA and CDR2 SQIVND (reference sequence). V lost 5 bases, J lost 5 bases, and 13 bases lay in between. The CDR3 is made up of 14 amino acids.

The chain has TRBV5-1 and TRBJ2-2; maybe TRBD1 (7 bases). Germline CDR1 reads SGHRS; CDR2 reads YFSETQ. With 6 bases removed from V and 1 base from J, the gap between germline ends came to 13 bases. This CDR3 region has 15 residues. Here the CDR3 reads CASTPRGENTGELFF. For the CDR3, the DNA is TGCGCCAGCACCCCCAGGGGGGAGAACACCGGGGAGCTGTTTTTT.